This T cell receptor beta chain was obtained from a study of T cell repertoires in cytomegalovirus infection. This clonotype was found a few times. Its specificity is unknown. CDR1 and CDR2 (germline): SGHRS, YFSETQ. V dropped 2 bases and J dropped 1; count of bases not matched to a gene: 1. This CDR3 region has 16 residues. TCRdb reprocessed the reads via MiXCR and lists one record per CDR3 protein. The profile shows tens of thousands of distinct CDR3 sequences, approximately 36% of them singletons. Findings of the study overall: The ex vivo response was dominated by HLA-C-restricted CMV-specific TCR beta clonotypes.

The rearrangement links TRBV5-1 to TRBJ2-1; TRBD2 matches at 12 bases. Sequencing was performed on PBMCs, sequenced either directly or after in vitro stimulation (not recorded which). This sequence was found in a human donor in good health (CMV status not recorded). Some clones in this sample may be carry-over from other donors' samples. The CDR3 DNA reads as TGCGCCAGCAGCTTCGGACTAGCGGGGTCCTACAATGAGCAGTTCTTC. It codes for CASSFGLAGSYNEQFF.